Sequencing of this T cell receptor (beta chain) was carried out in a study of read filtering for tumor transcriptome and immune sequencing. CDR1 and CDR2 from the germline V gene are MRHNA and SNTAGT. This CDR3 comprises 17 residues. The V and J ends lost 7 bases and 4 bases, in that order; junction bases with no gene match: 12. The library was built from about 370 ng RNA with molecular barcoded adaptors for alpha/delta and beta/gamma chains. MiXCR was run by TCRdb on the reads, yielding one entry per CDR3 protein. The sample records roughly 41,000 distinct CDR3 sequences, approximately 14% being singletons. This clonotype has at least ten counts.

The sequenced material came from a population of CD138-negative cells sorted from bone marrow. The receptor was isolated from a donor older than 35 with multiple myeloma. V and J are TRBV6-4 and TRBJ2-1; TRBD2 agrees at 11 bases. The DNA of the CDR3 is TGTGCCAGCAACTTCATACTAGCGGGAGTCGCTTACAATGAGCAGTTCTTC. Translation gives CASNFILAGVAYNEQFF.